Each of the 28 T cell receptor beta chains below was sequenced from the same sample in a study of T-cell reconstitution after alpha-beta-depleted transplantation in children. Molecular barcoding with unique molecular identifiers was used for the TCRbeta library. TCRdb re-called the PCR reads with MiXCR, one entry per CDR3 protein. This sample has 610,000 or so distinct CDR3 sequences, with approximately 30% found just once. Sequencing was performed on PBMCs, taken before TCRalphabeta/CD19-depleted stem cell transplant. The receptors derive from a boy younger than two with Wiskott-Aldrich syndrome, due to receive a stem cell transplant.

The rearrangement uses TRBV7-9 and TRBJ1-6; D call uncertain. This CDR3 is 16 amino acids long. Between the trimmed V and J ends, which lost 4 bases and 0 bases, there was a span of 10 bases. Per germline, CDR1 SEHNR and CDR2 FQNEAQ (reference sequence). CDR3 in amino acids: CASSSRAGSYNSPLHF. Written as DNA, the CDR3 is TGTGCCAGCAGCTCCCGGGCAGGCTCCTATAATTCACCCCTCCACTTT.

J is TRBJ2-7 and V is TRBV5-1; TRBD2 might be the D (5 bases). Germline CDR1 and CDR2: SGHRS and YFSETQ. The germline V and J ends were trimmed by 0 bases and 3 bases, with 13 bases remaining between them. CDR3 length equals 15 residues. CDR3 coding DNA: TGCGCCAGCAGCTTGGGAGCGGAGCTACACTACGAGCAGTACTTC. Translated: CASSLGAELHYEQYF.

This clonotype was counted only a few times. V gene TRBV28 combines with J gene TRBJ2-7, with TRBD2 as a possible D gene (6 bases). V shed 7 bases and J shed 5 bases, with 15 bases lying between them. The CDR3 is made up of 13 amino acids. CDR1 is MDHEN, CDR2 SYDVKM, per germline. The DNA for the CDR3 is TGTGCCAGCACGGGGGACTTTGGTGACGAGCAGTACTTC. This encodes CASTGDFGDEQYF.

The chain joins TRBV27 to TRBJ2-3; TRBD1 agrees at 7 bases. There are 17 residues in the CDR3. Germline trimming cut 2 bases from V and 3 bases from J; bases unmatched to any gene: 11. Germline V gene lookup returns CDR1 MNHEY and CDR2 SMNVEV (reference sequence). In DNA, the CDR3 is TGTGCCAGCAGTTTAGTTAAAAAGACAGGGACGACAGATACGCAGTATTTT. Translation: CASSLVKKTGTTDTQYF.

V usage is TRBV27 and J usage is TRBJ2-1; D is undetermined. The germline V gene encodes CDR1 MNHEY and CDR2 SMNVEV (reference sequence). V was cut by 6 bases and J by 0 bases, with 12 bases left in between. The CDR3 is 15 residues long. The CDR3 DNA reads as TGTGCCAGCAGCAAGAGGATGAGCTCCTACAATGAGCAGTTCTTC. This translates into CASSKRMSSYNEQFF.

This clonotype has a handful of counts. V and J are TRBV2 and TRBJ2-1; D could derive from TRBD1 or TRBD2 (6 bases each). Trimming shortened V by 5 bases and J by 1 base, and 12 bases separated the two germline ends. CDR1 is SNHLY and CDR2 is FYNNEI in the germline V gene. The CDR3 loop spans 15 amino acids. Here the CDR3 reads CASSPLGGSYNEQFF. DNA of the CDR3: TGTGCCAGCAGTCCTTTAGGGGGGTCCTACAATGAGCAGTTCTTC.

V gene TRBV20-1 combines with J gene TRBJ1-3; no reliable D call. The germline V and J ends were trimmed by 2 bases and 0 bases, with 14 bases remaining between them. Germline V lookup: CDR1 DFQATT, CDR2 SNEGSKA (reference sequence). This CDR3 spans 16 amino acids. The CDR3 nucleotides read TGCAGTGCTAGACGGGCGGGAGCTAGCTCTGGAAACACCATATATTTT. This translates into CSARRAGASSGNTIYF.

The chain combines TRBV27 with TRBJ2-7; D might be TRBD2 (5 bases). Germline V gives CDR1 MNHEY, CDR2 SMNVEV (reference sequence). CDR3 length: 14 amino acids. V was clipped by 2 bases and J by 1 base, with 9 bases between them. The CDR3 coding sequence is TGTGCCAGCAGTTTAGCCGGGAAGTCCTACGAGCAGTACTTC. Translating gives CASSLAGKSYEQYF.

The chain recombines TRBV13 with TRBJ2-1, with D possibly being TRBD1 or TRBD2 (5 bases each). Deletions cut 3 bases from V and 3 bases from J, with 15 bases between. Germline CDR1 and CDR2: PRHDT and FYEKMQ (reference sequence). The CDR3 runs 16 residues. The CDR3 DNA sequence: TGTGCCAGCAGCTTGTTCGGGGCGGGCATCTACAATGAGCAGTTCTTC. Translated, it gives CASSLFGAGIYNEQFF.

The chain joins TRBV6-5 to TRBJ1-2; D call uncertain. Trimming pared 2 bases from V and 6 bases from J, leaving 25 bases between. This CDR3 region has 18 residues. Germline V lookup: CDR1 MNHEY, CDR2 SVGAGI. CDR3 in amino acids: CASSYGPPIERGSNGYTF. CDR3 bases: TGTGCCAGCAGTTACGGACCCCCCATAGAAAGAGGCTCCAATGGCTACACCTTC.

V gene TRBV9 combines with J gene TRBJ2-1; no reliable D call. V was cut by 3 bases and J by 5 bases, with 9 bases left in between. Germline V gene sequence: CDR1 SGDLS, CDR2 YYNGEE. The length of the CDR3 is 13 residues. This CDR3 reads CASSASPDNEQFF. CDR3 bases: TGTGCCAGCAGCGCCTCACCTGACAATGAGCAGTTCTTC.

There are a few counts of this clonotype. The rearrangement links TRBV4-1 to TRBJ2-1, with D unresolved. Trimming pared 4 bases from V and 0 bases from J, leaving 10 bases between. The CDR3 contains 15 residues. CDR1 is MGHRA, CDR2 YSYEKL, per germline. CDR3 in DNA: TGCGCCAGCAGCCCTCTTGGAAGCTCCTACAATGAGCAGTTCTTC. Residues: CASSPLGSSYNEQFF.

This chain connects TRBV4-1 to TRBJ2-1, with 7 bases aligning to TRBD2. Germline V gene sequence: CDR1 MGHRA, CDR2 YSYEKL. The CDR3 extends over 18 amino acids. The ends lost 0 bases at V and 4 bases at J; junction bases unmatched: 12. CDR3 DNA sequence: TGCGCCAGCAGCCAAGACCCACGACCGGGAGGCCTTTACAATGAGCAGTTCTTC. Protein: CASSQDPRPGGLYNEQFF.

This clonotype has only a few counts. The CDR3 sequence is CAWSVKGGTNEQYF. The CDR3 DNA is TGTGCCTGGAGTGTAAAAGGAGGGACCAACGAGCAGTACTTC. The chain links TRBV30 to TRBJ2-7; tentative D call: TRBD2 (6 bases). Germline V lookup: CDR1 GTSNPN, CDR2 SVGIG (reference sequence). The CDR3 is made up of 14 amino acids. Trimming left V 0 bases short and J 5 bases short, with 14 bases between.

CDR3 protein: CASSLVRDRGAFF. CDR3 coding DNA: TGTGCCAGCAGCTTAGTACGGGACAGGGGAGCTTTCTTT. The V call is TRBV7-2, the J call TRBJ1-1; 10 nucleotides agree with TRBD1. The V segment lost 1 base and the J segment 10 bases; nucleotides outside the gene matches: 3. Looked up from germline, CDR1 is SGHTA and CDR2 is FQGNSA. The CDR3 consists of 13 residues.

The rearrangement uses TRBV29-1 and TRBJ2-5, with D perhaps assigned TRBD1 or TRBD2 (7 bases each). CDR1 SQVTM and CDR2 ANQGSEA come from the germline V gene. The length of the CDR3 is 15 residues. The V and J ends lost 3 bases and 5 bases respectively, with 19 bases between them. The CDR3 nucleotides read TGCAGCGTTGAGCCTGGGAGGGGGCGAGGGGAGACCCAGTACTTC. Residues: CSVEPGRGRGETQYF.

V gene TRBV5-1 combines with J gene TRBJ2-7; TRBD1 matches 7 bases. This CDR3 is built from 12 residues. Trimming took 4 bases from V and 5 from J; bases not matched to a gene: 3. CDR1 is SGHRS and CDR2 is YFSETQ in the germline V gene. CDR3 sequence: CASSGTGDEQYF. CDR3 nucleotide sequence: TGCGCCAGCAGCGGAACAGGGGACGAGCAGTACTTC.

The chain is built from TRBV7-2 and TRBJ2-2, with TRBD2 as a possible D gene (5 bases). Trimming left V 6 bases short and J 3 bases short, with 14 bases between. Per germline, CDR1 SGHTA and CDR2 FQGNSA. CDR3 length equals 15 residues. CDR3 protein: CASRFSGNYTGELFF. CDR3 nucleotide sequence: TGTGCCAGCAGATTCTCCGGGAACTACACCGGGGAGCTGTTTTTT.

CDR3 DNA: TGTGCCAGCAGACGGGACAGGGGGGTACTGTTTTTT. It translates to CASRRDRGVLFF. This rearrangement joins TRBV12-3 or TRBV12-4 to TRBJ1-4; 11 nucleotides agree with TRBD1. The ends lost 6 bases at V and 13 bases at J; junction bases unmatched: 4. This CDR3 comprises 12 residues.

This clonotype has just a few counts. This chain connects TRBV5-1 to TRBJ2-5; a possible D gene is TRBD1 (5 bases). With 4 bases removed from V and 0 bases from J, the gap between germline ends came to 13 bases. CDR3 length equals 15 residues. The germline V gene encodes CDR1 SGHRS and CDR2 YFSETQ. CDR3: CASSAEWTYQETQYF. The CDR3 coding sequence is TGCGCCAGCAGCGCGGAGTGGACATACCAAGAGACCCAGTACTTC.

This clonotype was seen a few times. The chain is built from TRBV20-1 and TRBJ2-3; D gene ambiguous. The CDR3 is 15 amino acids. V shed 2 bases and J shed 2 bases, with 14 bases lying between them. The V gene's germline CDR1 is DFQATT and CDR2 SNEGSKA (reference sequence). The CDR3 DNA sequence: TGCAGTGCTAGACCGACCGGACGGTACACAGATACGCAGTATTTT. Its protein product is CSARPTGRYTDTQYF.

The rearrangement uses TRBV20-1 and TRBJ2-1; 11 bases fit TRBD1. The germline V gene encodes CDR1 DFQATT and CDR2 SNEGSKA (reference sequence). The V gene end was trimmed by 6 bases and the J gene end by 8 bases; junction bases not matched to a gene: 9. The CDR3 runs 14 residues. For the CDR3, the DNA is TGCAGTGCCAATGGACAGGGGGCTATGGATGAGCAGTTCTTC. It is translated as CSANGQGAMDEQFF.

The J gene is TRBJ2-2, the V gene TRBV29-1; D tentatively fits TRBD1 or TRBD2 (5 bases each). CDR1 SQVTM and CDR2 ANQGSEA come from the germline V gene. The V end lost 4 bases, the J end lost 6 bases, and 9 bases lay between the germline ends. The CDR3 has 12 residues. This CDR3 reads CSVVVGAGELFF. Written as DNA, the CDR3 is TGCAGCGTTGTCGTGGGGGCCGGGGAGCTGTTTTTT.

This chain joins TRBV20-1 and TRBJ2-5; maybe TRBD2 (6 bases). The CDR3 totals 13 residues. Germline CDR1 reads DFQATT; CDR2 reads SNEGSKA (reference sequence). With 4 bases removed from V and 5 bases from J, the gap between germline ends came to 14 bases. In nucleotides, the CDR3 is TGCAGTGCTAAGAAGGCGGGGCGGGAGACCCAGTACTTC. This translates into CSAKKAGRETQYF.

This clonotype was detected a few times. The genes are TRBV4-1 and TRBJ2-2; D is unclear. This CDR3 is built from 18 residues. The V end lost 0 bases, the J end lost 4 bases, and 18 bases lay between the germline ends. Germline V CDR1 and CDR2: MGHRA, YSYEKL. DNA of the CDR3: TGCGCCAGCAGCCAAGATCATAGTCGAGGCTACCCCACCGGGGAGCTGTTTTTT. Its translation: CASSQDHSRGYPTGELFF.

This clonotype was seen a few times. The chain couples TRBV5-1 to TRBJ2-5, with 15 nucleotides matching TRBD2. CDR3 size: 18 residues. Germline V gives CDR1 SGHRS, CDR2 YFSETQ. J gave up 5 bases and V 4 bases, and 12 bases lay outside the gene matches. This CDR3 is CASSLRTSGRAFGETQYF. DNA for the CDR3: TGCGCCAGCAGCCTCAGGACTAGCGGGAGGGCCTTTGGTGAGACCCAGTACTTC.

This clonotype was seen more than once but under ten times. The chain's CDR3 is CSAGGTIQETQYF. The CDR3 nucleotides read TGCAGTGCTGGAGGGACTATCCAAGAGACCCAGTACTTC. The V gene is TRBV20-1, the J gene TRBJ2-5; 7 bases align to TRBD2. The germline CDR1 and CDR2 sequences are DFQATT and SNEGSKA (reference sequence). Losses at the gene ends were 5 bases for V and 1 base for J; bases not matched to a gene: 4. The CDR3 is 13 amino acids.

CDR3 bases: TGTGCCAGCAGCCAAGCGGCGGGTCACAGCTACGAGCAGTACTTC. Its protein product is CASSQAAGHSYEQYF. The V call is TRBV3-1, the J call TRBJ2-7; TRBD2 might be the D (5 bases). V lost 1 base, J lost 3 bases, and 13 bases lay in between. This CDR3 spans 15 amino acids. Germline assignment: CDR1 LGHDT and CDR2 YNNKEL (reference sequence).